Shown below are 18 T cell receptor beta chains from a single sample sequenced in a study of a mutant IDH1 vaccine in newly diagnosed glioma. Method: immunoSEQ multiplex PCR; TCRdb's copy keeps in-frame clones and lacks some. The sample shows under 45,000 clones, approximately 88% of them seen only once. Sample time point: week 23, last vaccination. A single vaccine dose contained 300 ug of mutant IDH1 20-mer peptide, and topical imiquimod was used with it. These receptors' targets are unknown. Sequenced material: PBMCs, taken from a glioma patient whose treatment included an IDH1 peptide vaccine. These receptors all stem from a woman between 18 and 29 years old with glioma. Some clones in this sample may be carry-over from other donors' samples.

The V gene is TRBV5-1, the J gene TRBJ2-7, with a tentative D call TRBD1 (5 bases). In germline, CDR1 is SGHRS, CDR2 YFSETQ. Trimming removed 7 bases from V and 5 bases from J, with 10 bases in between. The CDR3 has 11 residues. The CDR3 DNA sequence: TGCGCCAGCGCGGCAGGGAACGAGCAGTACTTC. Protein: CASAAGNEQYF.

The chain is built from TRBV7-9 and TRBJ2-3, with D possibly being TRBD1 (5 bases). The CDR3 is 14 residues long. V lost 3 bases to trimming and J lost 6 bases, with 13 bases between them. Germline V lookup: CDR1 SEHNR, CDR2 FQNEAQ (reference sequence). CDR3 protein: CASSLRGDSDTQYF. The CDR3 bases are TGTGCCAGCAGCTTGAGAGGAGACAGTGATACGCAGTATTTT. The variable domain in full, completed from reference TRBV7-9 and TRBJ2-3, reads DTGVSQNPRHKITKRGQNVTFRCDPISEHNRLYWYRQTLGQGPEFLTYFQNEAQLEKSRLLSDRFSAERPKGSFSTLEIQRTEQGDSAMYLCASSLRGDSDTQYFGPGTRLTVL.

The rearrangement links TRBV7-8 to TRBJ1-5; D is unclear. There are 15 residues in the CDR3. Germline lookup yields CDR1 SGHVS and CDR2 FQNEAQ. Trimming left V 1 base short and J 1 base short, with 8 bases between. The CDR3 DNA follows: TGTGCCAGCAGCTTAGACGGGGTCAGCAATCAGCCCCAGCATTTT. Protein product: CASSLDGVSNQPQHF.

This rearrangement joins TRBV5-5 to TRBJ2-3, with D perhaps TRBD2 (6 bases). The germline V gene encodes CDR1 SGHKS and CDR2 YYEKEE (reference sequence). V lost 1 base to trimming and J lost 7 bases, with 19 bases between them. There are 16 residues in the CDR3. The CDR3 spells CASSLHGTAMLNTQYF. The CDR3 DNA follows: TGTGCCAGCAGCTTGCATGGGACTGCCATGTTGAATACGCAGTATTTT.

Worth noting for this clone: Its ends do not fully match the called genes, so a read error is possible. The chain combines TRBV6-5 with TRBJ1-2; D is possibly TRBD1 (5 bases). There are 13 residues in the CDR3. CDR1 MNHEY and CDR2 SVGAGI come from the germline V gene. The CDR3 here is CASSYGDLTVTYF. The CDR3 DNA sequence: TGTGCCAGCAGTTACGGGGATCTGACAGTGACCTACTTC.

The chain uses TRBV5-4 and TRBJ2-7; 8 positions match TRBD1. The CDR3 covers 13 residues. Per the germline V gene, CDR1 is SGHNT and CDR2 is YYREEE (reference sequence). V gave up 3 bases and J gave up 5 bases; unmatched junction bases: 4. CDR3 nucleotides: TGTGCCAGCAGCTACGGACAGGGCAACGAGCAGTACTTC. Protein product: CASSYGQGNEQYF.

The rearrangement links TRBV5-6 to TRBJ1-4; possible D gene TRBD1, 5 bases. The CDR3 length is 15 residues. Germline-derived CDR1 and CDR2 are SGHDT and YYEEEE. The ends were cut back, 0 bases at V and 10 bases at J, with 16 bases in the middle. This CDR3 reads CASSLGAGDVGKLFF. CDR3 coding DNA: TGTGCCAGCAGCTTGGGGGCCGGGGACGTAGGAAAACTGTTTTTT. Full variable domain (remainder filled in from reference TRBV5-6 and TRBJ1-4): DAGVTQSPTHLIKTRGQQVTLRCSPKSGHDTVSWYQQALGQGPQFIFQYYEEEERQRGNFPDRFSGHQFPNYSSELNVNALLLGDSALYLCASSLGAGDVGKLFFGSGTQLSVL.

This rearrangement joins TRBV7-9 to TRBJ2-1; a weak D match, TRBD2 (6 bases). Germline assignment: CDR1 SEHNR and CDR2 FQNEAQ (reference sequence). The V end lost 10 bases, the J end lost 9 bases, and 13 bases lay between the germline ends. The CDR3 is made up of 11 amino acids. In DNA form, the CDR3 reads TGTGCCATCGTAGAAGCGGGTGAGCAGTTCTTC. Translated: CAIVEAGEQFF.

The gene calls are TRBV7-3 and TRBJ2-3; D ambiguous. V lost 9 bases and J lost 0, with 13 bases in between. The CDR3 runs 14 residues. CDR1 is SGHTA, CDR2 FQGTGA, per germline. Written as DNA, the CDR3 is TGTGCCAGGTATCCGGGCCGGAGCACAGATACGCAGTATTTT. It translates to CARYPGRSTDTQYF.

The gene calls are TRBV2 and TRBJ1-1; D gene uncertain. This CDR3 contains 14 residues. CDR1 is SNHLY and CDR2 is FYNNEI in the germline V gene. Trimming pared 1 base from V and 0 bases from J, leaving 6 bases between. Here the CDR3 reads CASSEVGLNTEAFF. The CDR3 nucleotides read TGTGCCAGCAGTGAAGTAGGGTTGAACACTGAAGCTTTCTTT.

V is TRBV5-1 and J is TRBJ2-7, with TRBD1 as a possible D gene (6 bases). CDR3 size: 15 residues. Germline V gene data show CDR1 as SGHRS and CDR2 as YFSETQ. V lost 7 bases and J lost 2, with 19 bases in between. The CDR3 is CASRQELGPPYEQYF. The CDR3 nucleotides are TGCGCCAGCCGACAGGAACTAGGGCCCCCCTACGAGCAGTACTTC.

The chain uses TRBV25-1 and TRBJ2-3; maybe TRBD2 (7 bases). V lost 4 bases and J 0 bases, leaving 14 bases between the germline ends. Looked up from germline, CDR1 is MGHDK and CDR2 is SYGVNS. This CDR3 is built from 16 residues. The CDR3, as DNA: TGTGCCAGCAGTGCCGGGCGGGGGCCTAGCACAGATACGCAGTATTTT. The encoded protein is CASSAGRGPSTDTQYF. Based on the CDR3 plus reference TRBV25-1 and TRBJ2-3, the full variable domain is EADIYQTPRYLVIGTGKKITLECSQTMGHDKMYWYQQDPGMELHLIHYSYGVNSTEKGDLSSESTVSRIRTEHFPLTLESARPSHTSQYLCASSAGRGPSTDTQYFGPGTRLTVL.

This chain uses TRBV19 with TRBJ2-3; possibly TRBD1 or TRBD2 for D (5 bases each). V lost 7 bases and J lost 6, with 11 bases in between. Germline V gene sequence: CDR1 LNHDA, CDR2 SQIVND (reference sequence). The CDR3 loop spans 12 amino acids. CDR3 DNA: TGTGCCAGTAATCAGGGACGGGATACGCAGTATTTT. Its translation is CASNQGRDTQYF.

This clone appeared once. In DNA, the CDR3 is TGTGCCAGCAGCGTAGATGCCGACGGCCAAGAGACCCAGTACTTC. Amino acid sequence: CASSVDADGQETQYF. This chain links TRBV9 with TRBJ2-5; D remains ambiguous. V shed 0 bases and J shed 1 base, with 10 bases lying between them. In germline, CDR1 is SGDLS, CDR2 YYNGEE. The CDR3 spans 15 residues.

The CDR3 loop reads CASSLAGQRDQPQHF. Here the CDR3 DNA reads TGCGCCAGCAGCTTGGCGGGACAGCGAGATCAGCCCCAGCATTTT. The chain recombines TRBV5-1 with TRBJ1-5; TRBD1 agrees at 7 bases. Looked up from germline, CDR1 is SGHRS and CDR2 is YFSETQ. V lost 0 bases and J lost 5; bases outside the gene matches: 5. This CDR3 comprises 15 residues.

The CDR3 sequence is CASSVEVSDNYGYTF. For the CDR3, the DNA is TGTGCCAGCAGCGTAGAGGTGTCGGACAACTATGGCTACACCTTC. The J gene is TRBJ1-2, the V gene TRBV9; D remains unclear. Germline V gives CDR1 SGDLS, CDR2 YYNGEE. The CDR3 extends over 15 amino acids. V shed 0 bases and J shed 2 bases, with 11 bases lying between them. The whole variable domain, filled in from reference TRBV9 and TRBJ1-2, reads DSGVTQTPKHLITATGQRVTLRCSPRSGDLSVYWYQQSLDQGLQFLIQYYNGEERAKGNILERFSAQQFPDLHSELNLSSLELGDSALYFCASSVEVSDNYGYTFGSGTRLTVV.

This rearrangement joins TRBV28 to TRBJ1-5; D ambiguous. V lost 3 bases and J lost 2, with 11 bases in between. Germline CDR1 reads MDHEN; CDR2 reads SYDVKM. This CDR3 has 15 residues. CDR3 DNA sequence: TGTGCCAGCAGTTTTTCGGGGATAGGCAATCAGCCCCAGCATTTT. It translates to CASSFSGIGNQPQHF.

This rearrangement joins TRBV2 to TRBJ1-5; 9 positions match TRBD1. The ends lost 4 bases at V and 5 bases at J; junction bases unmatched: 3. The CDR3 consists of 14 residues. Per the germline V gene, CDR1 is SNHLY and CDR2 is FYNNEI. CDR3 bases: TGTGCCAGCAGTGGGGACAGGGCCGATCAGCCCCAGCATTTT. Protein sequence: CASSGDRADQPQHF. Full variable domain (missing parts from reference TRBV2 and TRBJ1-5): EPEVTQTPSHQVTQMGQEVILRCVPISNHLYFYWYRQILGQKVEFLVSFYNNEISEKSEIFDDQFSVERPDGSNFTLKIRSTKLEDSAMYFCASSGDRADQPQHFGDGTRLSIL.